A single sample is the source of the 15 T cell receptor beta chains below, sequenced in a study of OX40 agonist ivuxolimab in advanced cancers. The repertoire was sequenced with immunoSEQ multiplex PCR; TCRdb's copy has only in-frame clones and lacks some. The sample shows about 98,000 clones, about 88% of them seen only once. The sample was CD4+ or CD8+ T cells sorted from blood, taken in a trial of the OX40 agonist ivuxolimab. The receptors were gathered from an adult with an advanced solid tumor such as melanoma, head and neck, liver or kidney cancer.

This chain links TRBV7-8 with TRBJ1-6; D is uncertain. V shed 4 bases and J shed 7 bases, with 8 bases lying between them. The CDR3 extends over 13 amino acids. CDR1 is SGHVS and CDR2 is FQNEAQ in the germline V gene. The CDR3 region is CASSYAGNSPLHF. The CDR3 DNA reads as TGTGCCAGCAGCTACGCGGGGAATTCACCCCTCCACTTT.

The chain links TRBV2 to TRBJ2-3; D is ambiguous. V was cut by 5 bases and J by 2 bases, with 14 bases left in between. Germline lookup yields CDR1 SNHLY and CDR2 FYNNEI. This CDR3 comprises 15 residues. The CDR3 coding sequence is TGTGCCAGCAGTTCCGGAGTCTCATCCACAGATACGCAGTATTTT. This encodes CASSSGVSSTDTQYF.

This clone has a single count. The CDR3 here is CTQEVGTGDGGYTF. CDR3 DNA sequence: TGCACCCAGGAGGTCGGGACAGGGGATGGTGGCTACACCTTC. The chain couples TRBV29-1 to TRBJ1-2, with 10 bases aligning to TRBD1. The CDR3 totals 14 residues. Germline loops: CDR1 SQVTM, CDR2 ANQGSEA.

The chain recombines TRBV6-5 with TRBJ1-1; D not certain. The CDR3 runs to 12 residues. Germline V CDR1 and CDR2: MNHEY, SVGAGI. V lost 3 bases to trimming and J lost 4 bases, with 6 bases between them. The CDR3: CASSYRATEAFF. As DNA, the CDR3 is TGTGCCAGCAGTTATAGGGCCACTGAAGCTTTCTTT.

The CDR3 DNA reads as TGTGCCAGCAGTTCAAGACCCTTGAGCACTGAAGCTTTCTTT. This codes for CASSSRPLSTEAFF. V is TRBV7-2 and J is TRBJ1-1; D remains unclear. V lost 6 bases to trimming and J lost 4 bases, with 15 bases between them. Germline V CDR1 and CDR2: SGHTA, FQGNSA. The CDR3 totals 14 residues.

In nucleotides, the CDR3 is TGTGCCAGCAGCCCGACCACGACAGGGGGCCTGCGGGGAAACACCATATATTTT. Translation gives CASSPTTTGGLRGNTIYF. The chain is built from TRBV9 and TRBJ1-3; 10 bases map to TRBD1. V shed 4 bases, J shed 4 bases, and the junction held 14 bases outside the gene matches. Germline values: CDR1 SGDLS, CDR2 YYNGEE. The CDR3 is 18 amino acids.

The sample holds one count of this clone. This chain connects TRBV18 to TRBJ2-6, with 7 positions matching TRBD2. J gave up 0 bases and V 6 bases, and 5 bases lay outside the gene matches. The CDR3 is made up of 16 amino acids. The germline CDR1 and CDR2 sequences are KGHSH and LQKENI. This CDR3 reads CASSHRGDSGANVLTF. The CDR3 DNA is TGTGCCAGCTCTCACCGGGGGGACTCTGGGGCCAACGTCCTGACTTTC. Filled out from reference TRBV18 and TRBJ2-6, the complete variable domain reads NAGVMQNPRHLVRRRGQEARLRCSPMKGHSHVYWYRQLPEEGLKFMVYLQKENIIDESGMPKERFSAEFPKEGPSILRIQQVVRGDSAAYFCASSHRGDSGANVLTFGAGSRLTVL.

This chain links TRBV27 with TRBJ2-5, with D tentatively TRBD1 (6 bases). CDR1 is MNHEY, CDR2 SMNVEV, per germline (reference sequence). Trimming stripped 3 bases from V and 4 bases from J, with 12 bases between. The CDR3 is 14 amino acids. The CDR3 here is CASSFGRGLETQYF. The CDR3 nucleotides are TGTGCCAGCAGTTTTGGCAGGGGATTAGAGACCCAGTACTTC.

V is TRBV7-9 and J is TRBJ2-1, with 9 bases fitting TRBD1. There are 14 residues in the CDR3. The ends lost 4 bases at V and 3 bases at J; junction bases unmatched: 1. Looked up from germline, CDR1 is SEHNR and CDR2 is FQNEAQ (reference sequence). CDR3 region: CASSSDRGYNEQFF. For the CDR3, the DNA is TGTGCCAGCAGCTCGGACAGGGGCTACAATGAGCAGTTCTTC.

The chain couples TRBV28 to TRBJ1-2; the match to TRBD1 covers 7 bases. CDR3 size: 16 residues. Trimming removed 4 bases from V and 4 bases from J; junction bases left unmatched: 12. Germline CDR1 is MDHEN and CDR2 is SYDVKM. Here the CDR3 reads CASSSPHGGTVYGYTF. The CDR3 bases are TGTGCCAGCAGTTCCCCCCACGGAGGGACAGTCTATGGCTACACCTTC.

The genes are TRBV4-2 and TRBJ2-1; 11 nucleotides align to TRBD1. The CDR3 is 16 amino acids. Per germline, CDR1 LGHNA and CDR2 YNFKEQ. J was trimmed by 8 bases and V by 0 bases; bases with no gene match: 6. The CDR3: CASSQEYGTGGHEQFF. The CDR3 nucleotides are TGTGCCAGCAGCCAAGAATACGGGACAGGGGGTCATGAGCAGTTCTTC.

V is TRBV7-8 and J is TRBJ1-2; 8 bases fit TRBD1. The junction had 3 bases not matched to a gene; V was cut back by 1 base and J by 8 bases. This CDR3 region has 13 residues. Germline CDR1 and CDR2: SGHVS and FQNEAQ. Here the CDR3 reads CASSLGRTGGYTF. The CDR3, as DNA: TGTGCCAGCAGCTTAGGGAGGACAGGGGGCTACACCTTC.

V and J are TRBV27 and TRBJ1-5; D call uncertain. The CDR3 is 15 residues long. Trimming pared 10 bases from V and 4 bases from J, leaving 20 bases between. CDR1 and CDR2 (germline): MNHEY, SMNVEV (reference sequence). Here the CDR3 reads CATQRRGYGNQPQHF. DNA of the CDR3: TGTGCCACCCAGCGACGGGGATATGGGAATCAGCCCCAGCATTTT.

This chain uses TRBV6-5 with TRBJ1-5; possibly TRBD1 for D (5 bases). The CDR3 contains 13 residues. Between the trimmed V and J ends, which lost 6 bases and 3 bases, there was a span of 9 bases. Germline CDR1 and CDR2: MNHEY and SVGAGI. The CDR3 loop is CASRDSFNQPQHF. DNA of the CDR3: TGTGCCAGCAGAGACAGTTTCAATCAGCCCCAGCATTTT.

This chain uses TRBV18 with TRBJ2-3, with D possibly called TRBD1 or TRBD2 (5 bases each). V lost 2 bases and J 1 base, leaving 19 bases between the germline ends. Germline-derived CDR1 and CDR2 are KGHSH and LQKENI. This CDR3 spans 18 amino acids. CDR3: CASSPAGQSRGGTDTQYF. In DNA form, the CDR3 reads TGTGCCAGCTCACCAGCGGGCCAGTCGAGGGGTGGCACAGATACGCAGTATTTT. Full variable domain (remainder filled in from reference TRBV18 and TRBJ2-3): NAGVMQNPRHLVRRRGQEARLRCSPMKGHSHVYWYRQLPEEGLKFMVYLQKENIIDESGMPKERFSAEFPKEGPSILRIQQVVRGDSAAYFCASSPAGQSRGGTDTQYFGPGTRLTVL.